The 16 T cell receptor beta chains presented below share a single source sample, sequenced in a study of T cells in Graves' hyperthyroidism and ophthalmopathy. TCR beta CDR3 region amplification was performed from RNA transcripts. The HTBI set primed first-round TCR CDR3 RT-PCR. A single record per CDR3 protein comes from TCRdb applying MiXCR to the multiplex PCR reads. This repertoire shows hundreds of thousands of distinct CDR3 sequences, about 38% found once; its top ten account for about 8.9%. The sample was blood. The receptors shown here come from a man between 18 and 35 years old with Graves' hyperthyroidism.

This sequence joins TRBV5-4 and TRBJ2-7; the match to TRBD2 covers 10 bases. The CDR3 length is 16 residues. Germline-derived CDR1 and CDR2 are SGHNT and YYREEE (reference sequence). V lost 0 bases to trimming and J lost 3 bases; unmatched junction nucleotides: 6. CDR3 DNA: TGTGCCAGCAGCTTGGCCGGGACTAGCGCGTTCTACGAGCAGTACTTC. It yields the protein CASSLAGTSAFYEQYF. Together with reference TRBV5-4 and TRBJ2-7, the CDR3 gives the full variable domain: ETGVTQSPTHLIKTRGQQVTLRCSSQSGHNTVSWYQQALGQGPQFIFQYYREEENGRGNFPPRFSGLQFPNYSSELNVNALELDDSALYLCASSLAGTSAFYEQYFGPGTRLTVT.

The sample holds one count of this clonotype. In nucleotides, the CDR3 is TGCAGTGCTAGAGGGACAGGTGATTGGACCCAGTACTTC. Protein product: CSARGTGDWTQYF. This rearrangement joins TRBV20-1 to TRBJ2-5, with TRBD1 matching 7 bases. Per the germline V gene, CDR1 is DFQATT and CDR2 is SNEGSKA (reference sequence). V was clipped by 1 base and J by 7 bases; unmatched bases: 6. The CDR3 contains 13 residues.

This clonotype was recorded a few times. The chain carries TRBV7-3 and TRBJ2-7; weak D call: TRBD2 (5 bases). The CDR3 is 12 residues long. Germline V gene sequence: CDR1 SGHTA, CDR2 FQGTGA. V gave up 3 bases and J gave up 5 bases, with 8 bases separating them. As DNA, the CDR3 is TGTGCCAGCAGCTTTCGGGAAAACGAGCAGTACTTC. It codes for CASSFRENEQYF.

The rearrangement joins TRBV2 to TRBJ2-2; TRBD2 aligns across 10 bases. CDR1 and CDR2 from the germline V gene are SNHLY and FYNNEI. The CDR3 consists of 16 residues. The V gene end was trimmed by 6 bases and the J gene end by 0 bases; junction bases not matched to a gene: 4. DNA for the CDR3: TGTGCCAGCAGCTTCGGACTAGCGGCGAACACCGGGGAGCTGTTTTTT. The encoded protein is CASSFGLAANTGELFF.

This clonotype was found a few times. V usage is TRBV7-9 and J usage is TRBJ2-7, with 9 bases lining up with TRBD2. The length of the CDR3 is 16 residues. The trim removed 0 bases at V and 2 bases at J, leaving 5 bases unmatched. Germline V gene lookup returns CDR1 SEHNR and CDR2 FQNEAQ (reference sequence). The CDR3 DNA sequence: TGTGCCAGCAGCTTAGCGGTAGCGGGGGCAACCTACGAGCAGTACTTC. It codes for CASSLAVAGATYEQYF.

This clonotype appeared once. This may stem from a read error, because a much larger clone lies one nucleotide away. The V call is TRBV12-3 or TRBV12-4, the J call TRBJ2-5, with 10 bases fitting TRBD2. The CDR3 has 15 residues. The CDR3 here is CASTPSGGTQETQNF. CDR3 nucleotides: TGCGCCAGCACCCCTAGCGGGGGCACACAAGAGACCCAGAACTTC.

Remarks on this clonotype: This may come from a read error, since a much larger clone is one base off. The genes are TRBV2 and TRBJ2-7; D unclear. Germline lookup yields CDR1 SNHLY and CDR2 FYNNEI. Trimming took off 6 bases at V and 3 bases at J, with 6 bases between the two ends. The CDR3 is 11 amino acids. CDR3 DNA: TGTGCCAGCAGGGGATACTACGAGCAGTACTTC. Translating it yields CASRGYYEQYF.

This clonotype was detected ten times or more. The chain links TRBV2 to TRBJ2-2; 8 bases agree with TRBD1. CDR1 and CDR2 from the germline V gene are SNHLY and FYNNEI. V dropped 6 bases and J dropped 2; count of bases not matched to a gene: 2. This CDR3 is 14 amino acids long. The CDR3 loop reads CASSAGGNTGELFF. CDR3 nucleotide sequence: TGTGCCAGCAGCGCAGGGGGCAACACCGGGGAGCTGTTTTTT.

This clonotype turned up a few times. The chain couples TRBV6-5 to TRBJ2-5; 8 bases line up with TRBD1. Unmatched junction bases numbered 13, after V lost 5 bases and J lost 5 bases. The CDR3 extends over 16 amino acids. Looked up from germline, CDR1 is MNHEY and CDR2 is SVGAGI. Here the CDR3 reads CASSVLQGAGGETQYF. CDR3 nucleotides: TGTGCCAGCAGTGTTCTCCAGGGGGCAGGAGGGGAGACCCAGTACTTC.

With regard to this clonotype: One end of the junction does not line up with germline, which may come from a read error. The V call is TRBV7-9, the J call TRBJ2-7, with D perhaps TRBD1 (6 bases). Looked up from germline, CDR1 is SEHNR and CDR2 is FQNEAQ (reference sequence). This CDR3 is built from 15 residues. In DNA, the CDR3 is TGTGCCAGCAGCTTTTTAGGGGGTTCTCCCCCGAGCATACACTTC. Translated, it gives CASSFLGGSPPSIHF.

Ten or more counts support this clonotype. This chain links TRBV10-2 with TRBJ1-1; 7 bases match TRBD1. J lost 3 bases, V lost 6 bases, and 10 bases had no gene match. The germline gives CDR1 WSHSY, CDR2 SAAADI. CDR3 length: 15 amino acids. The CDR3 here is CASRGTDYDDTEAFF. The CDR3 coding sequence is TGCGCCAGCAGGGGGACAGATTATGATGACACTGAAGCTTTCTTT.

This chain links TRBV28 with TRBJ1-5, with 9 bases aligning to TRBD1. Germline V lookup: CDR1 MDHEN, CDR2 SYDVKM. Unmatched junction bases numbered 11, after V lost 7 bases and J lost 4 bases. CDR3 length: 16 residues. The CDR3 DNA follows: TGTGCCAGCACGAATACCGGGACAGGGCTTAATCAGCCCCAGCATTTT. This gives the protein CASTNTGTGLNQPQHF.

The chain couples TRBV29-1 to TRBJ2-3, with 11 bases fitting TRBD2. The germline gives CDR1 SQVTM, CDR2 ANQGSEA. The ends lost 3 bases at V and 5 bases at J; junction bases unmatched: 1. The CDR3 loop spans 13 amino acids. The CDR3 here is CSVDGTSGDTQYF. The CDR3 DNA reads as TGCAGCGTTGATGGGACTAGCGGAGATACGCAGTATTTT.

Remarks on this clonotype: Since a much larger clone is just one base distant, this may be a read error. The rearrangement uses TRBV7-2 and TRBJ1-1; D unresolved. The CDR3 sequence is 14 residues long. In germline, CDR1 is SGHTA, CDR2 FQGNSA. The CDR3 nucleotides are TGTGTCAGCAGCTTTTGGAGTTTTTACACTGAAGCTTTCTTT. This translates into CVSSFWSFYTEAFF.

The rearrangement uses TRBV7-9 and TRBJ2-7; TRBD2 agrees at 13 bases. In germline, CDR1 is SEHNR, CDR2 FQNEAQ (reference sequence). V was clipped by 5 bases and J by 0 bases; unmatched bases: 7. The CDR3 is 17 residues long. Here the CDR3 reads CASSPGLAGESSYEQYF. CDR3 bases: TGTGCCAGCAGCCCAGGACTAGCGGGGGAGAGCTCCTACGAGCAGTACTTC.

The count of this clonotype is one. The V gene is TRBV7-8, the J gene TRBJ2-7; TRBD1 aligns across 7 bases. Per germline, CDR1 SGHVS and CDR2 FQNEAQ. V lost 7 bases to trimming and J lost 2 bases; unmatched junction nucleotides: 5. The CDR3 contains 13 residues. The CDR3 reads CASTRTGPYEQYF. For the CDR3, the DNA is TGTGCCAGCACCCGGACAGGACCCTACGAGCAGTACTTC.